This T cell receptor beta chain was profiled in a study of T cell responses to AZD1222 COVID-19 vaccine. Sequencing was performed with immunoSEQ multiplex PCR; in TCRdb, only in-frame clones are kept and a portion is missing. The table records around 70,000 clones, around 80% of them present only once. V lost 1 base and J lost 6, with 16 bases in between. Per germline, CDR1 LGHDT and CDR2 YNNKEL (reference sequence). The CDR3 extends over 17 amino acids. J is TRBJ1-6 and V is TRBV3-1 (or the pseudogene TRBV3-2); a weak D match, TRBD1 (6 bases). The clonotype originates from an adult in good health. The sequenced sample was peripheral blood, obtained on day 0 of AZD1222 vaccination. The CDR3 sequence: CASSQVGGARFNSPLHF. The CDR3 bases are TGTGCCAGCAGCCAAGTAGGGGGGGCGCGTTTTAATTCACCCCTCCACTTT.